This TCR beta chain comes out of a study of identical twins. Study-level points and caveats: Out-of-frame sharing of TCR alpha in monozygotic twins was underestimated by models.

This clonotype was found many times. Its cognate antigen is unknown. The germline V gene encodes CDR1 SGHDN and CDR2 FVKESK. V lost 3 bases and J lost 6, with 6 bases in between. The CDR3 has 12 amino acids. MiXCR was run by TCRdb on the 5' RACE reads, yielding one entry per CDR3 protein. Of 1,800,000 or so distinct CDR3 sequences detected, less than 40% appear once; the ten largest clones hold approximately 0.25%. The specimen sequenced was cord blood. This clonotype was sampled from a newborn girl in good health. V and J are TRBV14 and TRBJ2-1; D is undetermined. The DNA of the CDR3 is TGTGCCAGCAGCCATCGTGGCAATGAGCAGTTCTTC. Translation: CASSHRGNEQFF.